This entry features one T cell receptor (beta chain) sequence. Its cognate antigen is unknown. This entry comes from a study of OX40 agonist ivuxolimab in advanced cancers. About the research overall: Ivuxolimab, an agonistic anti-OX40 (CD134) antibody, was given to patients. Across the patients, intravenous ivuxolimab was delivered every 2 weeks at 0.01 to 10 mg/kg. Patients were 82.7% male with ages about 23 to 79, mean around 61. Findings of the study overall: Compared with CD4+, CD8+ T cells on average had more expanded clones.

Clones were read by immunoSEQ multiplex PCR, and TCRdb kept only the in-frame ones, dropping some. The repertoire has over 75,000 clones, less than 95% of them found once; the top ten carry around 1.5%. The starting material was CD4+ or CD8+ T cells sorted from blood, obtained in a trial of the OX40 agonist ivuxolimab. The sequence derives from an adult with an advanced solid tumor such as melanoma, head and neck, liver or kidney cancer.

CDR3 sequence: CASSPSGPGGETQYF. The CDR3 nucleotides are TGCGCCAGCAGCCCTAGCGGACCGGGGGGAGAGACCCAGTACTTC. The chain recombines TRBV5-1 with TRBJ2-5, with TRBD2 matching 7 bases. Trimming took 4 bases from V and 4 from J; bases not matched to a gene: 10. Germline V gives CDR1 SGHRS, CDR2 YFSETQ. The CDR3 is 15 amino acids.